These 10 T cell receptor beta chains were all obtained from the same sample, sequenced in a study of human versus mouse CDR3 diversity and MHC coevolution. Method: immunoSEQ multiplex PCR; TCRdb's copy keeps in-frame clones and lacks some. This repertoire shows roughly 80,000 clones, approximately 92% found once; its top ten account for 1.3%. Sequencing used naive CD4+ T cells from blood. Subset in this sample: CD45RO-negative CD62L-positive naive CD4 T cells. The receptors shown here come from a person aged 25 to 75 in good health.

V gene TRBV7-9 combines with J gene TRBJ1-1, with 9 positions matching TRBD1. The germline V gene encodes CDR1 SEHNR and CDR2 FQNEAQ (reference sequence). CDR3 length: 17 amino acids. The ends lost 5 bases at V and 4 bases at J; junction bases unmatched: 14. As DNA, the CDR3 is TGTGCCAGCAGCCGTACTACAGGGGGCGTTGATATCACTGAAGCTTTCTTT. Translated: CASSRTTGGVDITEAFF.

This chain uses TRBV27 with TRBJ2-7; 7 bases line up with TRBD1. The CDR3 is made up of 15 amino acids. Trimming at V came to 2 bases and at J to 4 bases, leaving 8 bases not matched to a gene. Germline CDR1 and CDR2: MNHEY and SMNVEV (reference sequence). This CDR3 is CASSLLATGLYEQYF. The DNA of the CDR3 is TGTGCCAGCAGTTTACTCGCGACAGGGCTGTACGAGCAGTACTTC.

The chain employs TRBV28 and TRBJ1-2; 12 nucleotides align to TRBD1. Per the germline V gene, CDR1 is MDHEN and CDR2 is SYDVKM. The CDR3 is 17 amino acids. The J segment lost 7 bases and the V segment lost 4 bases, leaving 13 bases of the junction unmatched. CDR3 loop: CASSSPGTGGGQGGYTF. The CDR3 bases are TGTGCCAGCAGTTCGCCCGGGACAGGGGGCGGACAGGGTGGCTACACCTTC.

J is TRBJ1-5 and V is TRBV19; 11 bases fit TRBD1. V gave up 1 base and J gave up 6 bases; unmatched junction bases: 5. In germline, CDR1 is LNHDA, CDR2 SQIVND (reference sequence). This CDR3 has 16 amino acids. DNA of the CDR3: TGTGCCAGTAGTATAGCCAGGACAGGGGGCTTTCAGCCCCAGCATTTT. This gives the protein CASSIARTGGFQPQHF. Full variable domain (outside the CDR3, taken from reference TRBV19 and TRBJ1-5): DGGITQSPKYLFRKEGQNVTLSCEQNLNHDAMYWYRQDPGQGLRLIYYSQIVNDFQKGDIAEGYSVSREKKESFPLTVTSAQKNPTAFYLCASSIARTGGFQPQHFGDGTRLSIL.

This clone has just one count. The junction and the germline gene differ at one end; a read error may be behind it. This chain uses TRBV7-9 with TRBJ2-5, with 7 bases that match TRBD2. Germline V gene data show CDR1 as SEHNR and CDR2 as FQNEAQ (reference sequence). The CDR3 is 13 amino acids. The CDR3 protein is CASNVLAEEAQYF. CDR3 bases: TGTGCCAGCAACGTTCTAGCGGAAGAGGCCCAGTACTTC. Based on the CDR3 plus reference TRBV7-9 and TRBJ2-5, the full variable domain is DTGVSQNPRHKITKRGQNVTFRCDPISEHNRLYWYRQTLGQGPEFLTYFQNEAQLEKSRLLSDRFSAERPKGSFSTLEIQRTEQGDSAMYLCASNVLAEEAQYFGPGTRLLVL.

V is TRBV7-6 and J is TRBJ1-5, with unresolved D. The CDR3 loop spans 13 amino acids. The germline V gene has CDR1 SGHVS and CDR2 FNYEAQ. The germline V and J ends were trimmed by 1 base and 5 bases, with 6 bases remaining between them. CDR3 sequence: CASSLGEDQPQHF. CDR3 bases: TGTGCCAGCAGCTTAGGGGAGGATCAGCCCCAGCATTTT.

The chain joins TRBV9 to TRBJ1-1, with TRBD1 as a possible D gene (6 bases). The CDR3 loop spans 12 amino acids. Trimming took off 0 bases at V and 11 bases at J, with 11 bases between the two ends. The V gene's germline CDR1 is SGDLS and CDR2 YYNGEE. The CDR3 sequence is CASSVGEGGAFF. The DNA for the CDR3 is TGTGCCAGCAGCGTAGGGGAGGGGGGGGCTTTCTTT.

The chain combines TRBV5-8 with TRBJ1-5, with D maybe TRBD1 (6 bases). Trimming took 1 base from V and 7 from J, leaving 21 bases between them. The CDR3 is 17 residues long. Germline V gene sequence: CDR1 SGHTS, CDR2 YDEGEE. The DNA of the CDR3 is TGTGCCAGCAGCTTGCTTTTAGTAGACAGGACATACCAGCCCCAGCATTTT. This gives the protein CASSLLLVDRTYQPQHF.

The chain is built from TRBV6-6 and TRBJ1-1, with 8 nucleotides matching TRBD1. CDR1 is MNHNY and CDR2 is SVGAGI in the germline V gene (reference sequence). The CDR3 contains 12 residues. Trimming cost V 5 bases and J 10 bases; bases outside gene matches: 6. The CDR3 DNA sequence: TGTGCCAGCAGTCAAGGGACAGGTGGAGCTTTCTTT. Encoded protein: CASSQGTGGAFF.

The chain is built from TRBV18 and TRBJ1-3; 7 positions agree with TRBD1. CDR1 is KGHSH, CDR2 LQKENI, per germline. Trimming removed 3 bases from V and 2 bases from J; junction bases left unmatched: 7. CDR3 length equals 16 residues. The CDR3 reads CASSPNDRVAGNTIYF. The CDR3 bases are TGTGCCAGCTCACCTAACGACAGGGTCGCTGGAAACACCATATATTTT.